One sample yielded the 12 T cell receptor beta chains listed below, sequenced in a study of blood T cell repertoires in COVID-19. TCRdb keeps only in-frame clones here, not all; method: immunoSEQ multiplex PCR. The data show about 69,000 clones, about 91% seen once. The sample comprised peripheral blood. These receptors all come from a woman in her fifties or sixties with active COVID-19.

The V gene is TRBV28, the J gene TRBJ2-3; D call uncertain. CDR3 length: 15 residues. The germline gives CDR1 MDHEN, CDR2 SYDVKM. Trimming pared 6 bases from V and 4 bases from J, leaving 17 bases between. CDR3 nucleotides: TGTGCCAGCAGCCCGGCTCAGGTCCCCCCAGATACGCAGTATTTT. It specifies CASSPAQVPPDTQYF.

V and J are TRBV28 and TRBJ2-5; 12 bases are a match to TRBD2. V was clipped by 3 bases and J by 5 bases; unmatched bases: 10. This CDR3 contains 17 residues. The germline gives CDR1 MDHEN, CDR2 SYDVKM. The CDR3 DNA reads TGTGCCAGCAGTTTCTCCCTGCGACTAGCGGGAGAGGAGACCCAGTACTTC. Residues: CASSFSLRLAGEETQYF.

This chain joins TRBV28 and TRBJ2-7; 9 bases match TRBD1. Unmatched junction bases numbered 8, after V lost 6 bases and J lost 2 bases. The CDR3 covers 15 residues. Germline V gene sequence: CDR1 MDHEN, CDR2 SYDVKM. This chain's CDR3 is CASRPPGQGTYEQYF. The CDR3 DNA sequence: TGTGCCAGCAGACCGCCGGGACAGGGTACCTACGAGCAGTACTTC.

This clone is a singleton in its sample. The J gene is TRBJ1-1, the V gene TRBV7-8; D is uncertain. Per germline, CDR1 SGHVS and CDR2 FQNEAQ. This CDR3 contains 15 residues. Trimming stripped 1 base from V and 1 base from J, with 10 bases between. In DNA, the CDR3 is TGTGCCAGCAGCTTAGTGGGCAGAAAGAACACTGAAGCTTTCTTT. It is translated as CASSLVGRKNTEAFF.

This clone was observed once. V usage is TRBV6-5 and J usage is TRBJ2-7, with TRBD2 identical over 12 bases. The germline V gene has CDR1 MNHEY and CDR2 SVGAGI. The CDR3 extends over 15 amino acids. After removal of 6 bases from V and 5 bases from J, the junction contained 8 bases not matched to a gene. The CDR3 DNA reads TGTGCCAGCAGACTTCGACTAGCGGGAGATAACGAGCAGTACTTC. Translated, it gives CASRLRLAGDNEQYF.

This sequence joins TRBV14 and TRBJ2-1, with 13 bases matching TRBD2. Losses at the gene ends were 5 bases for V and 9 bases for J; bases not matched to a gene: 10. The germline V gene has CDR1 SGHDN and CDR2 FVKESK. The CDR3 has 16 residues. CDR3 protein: CASSFGLAGVGGEQFF. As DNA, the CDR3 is TGTGCCAGCAGCTTCGGACTAGCGGGAGTAGGGGGTGAGCAGTTCTTC.

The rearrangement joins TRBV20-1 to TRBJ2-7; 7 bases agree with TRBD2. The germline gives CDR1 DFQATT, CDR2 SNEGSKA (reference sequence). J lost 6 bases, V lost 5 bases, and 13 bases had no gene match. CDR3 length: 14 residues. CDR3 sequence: CSACVSGMLFEQYF. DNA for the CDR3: TGCAGTGCTTGTGTGAGCGGGATGCTTTTCGAGCAGTACTTC.

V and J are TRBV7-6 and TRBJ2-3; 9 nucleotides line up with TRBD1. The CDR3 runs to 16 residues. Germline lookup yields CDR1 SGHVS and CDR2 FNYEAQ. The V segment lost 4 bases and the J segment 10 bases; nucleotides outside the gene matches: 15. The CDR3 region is CASSSGPGQGRRAQYF. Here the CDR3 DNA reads TGTGCCAGCAGCTCAGGGCCGGGACAGGGAAGGAGGGCGCAGTATTTT.

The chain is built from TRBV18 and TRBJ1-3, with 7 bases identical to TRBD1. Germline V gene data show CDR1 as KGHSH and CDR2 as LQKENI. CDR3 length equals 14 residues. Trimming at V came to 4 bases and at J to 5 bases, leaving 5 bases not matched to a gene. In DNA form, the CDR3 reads TGTGCCAGCTCACTTGGGACAGCGAGAAACACCATATATTTT. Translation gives CASSLGTARNTIYF.

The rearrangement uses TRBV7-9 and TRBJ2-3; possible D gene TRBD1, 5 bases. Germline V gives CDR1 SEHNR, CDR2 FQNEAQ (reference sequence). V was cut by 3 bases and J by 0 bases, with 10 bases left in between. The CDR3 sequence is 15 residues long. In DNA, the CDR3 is TGTGCCAGCAGCTTCTTGGGGCAGAGCACAGATACGCAGTATTTT. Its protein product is CASSFLGQSTDTQYF.

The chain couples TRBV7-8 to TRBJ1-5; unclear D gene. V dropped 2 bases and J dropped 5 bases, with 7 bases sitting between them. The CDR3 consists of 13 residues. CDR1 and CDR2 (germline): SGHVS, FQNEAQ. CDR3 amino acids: CASSLNSDQPQHF. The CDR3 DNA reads TGTGCCAGCAGCTTAAACAGTGATCAGCCCCAGCATTTT.

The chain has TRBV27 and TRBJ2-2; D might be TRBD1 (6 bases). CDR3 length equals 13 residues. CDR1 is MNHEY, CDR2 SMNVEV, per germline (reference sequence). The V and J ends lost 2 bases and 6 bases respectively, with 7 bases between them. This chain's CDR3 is CASSLGGPGELFF. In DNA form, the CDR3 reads TGTGCCAGCAGTTTAGGGGGCCCCGGGGAGCTGTTTTTT.